The subject of this entry is one T cell receptor (beta chain). The data were obtained in a study of blood T cell repertoires in COVID-19. In the study overall: COVID-19 samples, acute and convalescent, were from the United States, Italy and Spain.

This CDR3 is 13 amino acids long. Trimming removed 7 bases from V and 9 bases from J, with 16 bases in between. The germline CDR1 and CDR2 sequences are LNHDA and SQIVND (reference sequence). Authors' data handling: The authors estimated nucleated cell counts from reference gene primer amplification. Data came from immunoSEQ multiplex PCR; TCRdb stores just in-frame clones and leaves some out. V and J calls and clone size are as listed in that table; D and trimming were resolved from the DNA. This sample has hundreds of thousands of clones, with around 85% found just once. Resolution of symptoms, clearance, or two negative PCRs was present in recovered Cohort 3 donors.

The rearrangement links TRBV19 to TRBJ1-5, with TRBD1 as a possible D gene (5 bases). Material: PBMCs or T cells enriched from blood (not recorded which). The sequence was collected from a woman aged 60-75 years who had recovered from COVID-19. CDR3 amino acids: CASKESGSGPQHF. The DNA of the CDR3 is TGTGCCAGTAAGGAGTCAGGGTCCGGGCCCCAGCATTTT.